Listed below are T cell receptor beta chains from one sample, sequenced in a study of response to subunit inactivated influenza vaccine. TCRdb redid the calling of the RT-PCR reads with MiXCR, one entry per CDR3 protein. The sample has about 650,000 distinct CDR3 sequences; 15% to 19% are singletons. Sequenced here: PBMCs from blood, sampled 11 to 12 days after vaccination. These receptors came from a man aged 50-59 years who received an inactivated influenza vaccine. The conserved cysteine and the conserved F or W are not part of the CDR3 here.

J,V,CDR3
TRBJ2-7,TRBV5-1,ASSQYEGAEQY
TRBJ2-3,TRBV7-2,ASRGLAGGNTQY
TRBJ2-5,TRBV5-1,ASSFTGLETQY
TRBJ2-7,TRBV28,ASCPTVSSYEQY
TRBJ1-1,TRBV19,ASSIPGSEAF
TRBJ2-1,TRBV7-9,ASSFGVQNEQF
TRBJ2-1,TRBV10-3,AIRRQGQGNEQF
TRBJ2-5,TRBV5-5,ASSPRSWGETQY
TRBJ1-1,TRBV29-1,SVKHGIVTEAF
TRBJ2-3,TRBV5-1,ASSLAGTDTDTQY
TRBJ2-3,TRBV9,ASSATLAGAADTQY
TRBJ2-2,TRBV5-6,ASSLSGQEPGGELF
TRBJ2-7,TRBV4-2,ASSQEGTFGSYEQY
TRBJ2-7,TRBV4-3,ASSRSVGESYEQY
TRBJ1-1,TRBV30,AWTPRQPNTEAF
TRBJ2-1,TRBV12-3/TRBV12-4,ASNLDTIGEQF
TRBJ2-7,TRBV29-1,SVGGRLGSYEQY
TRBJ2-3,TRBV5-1,ASSPGQGASTGTQY
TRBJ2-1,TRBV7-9,ASSFSNEQF
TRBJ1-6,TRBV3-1,ASSQRGVLNSPLH
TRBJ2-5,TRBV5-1,ASTPGEVETQY
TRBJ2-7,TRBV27,ASALGLAFEQY
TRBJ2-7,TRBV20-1,SAPRSGFLEQY
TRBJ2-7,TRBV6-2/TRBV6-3,ASSYRSGSVIYEQY
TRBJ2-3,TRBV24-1,ATSDRSGGVTDTQY
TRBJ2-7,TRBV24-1,ATSDKSSEQY
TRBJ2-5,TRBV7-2,ASSLDPGVKTQY
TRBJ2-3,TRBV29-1,SVYPKGDTQY
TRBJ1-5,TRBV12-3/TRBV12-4,ASSLTGGPQH
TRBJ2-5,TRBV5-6,ASSTLQETQY
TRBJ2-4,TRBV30,AWTGTGRNIQY
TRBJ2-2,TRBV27,ASKFSGPGELF
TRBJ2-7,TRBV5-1,ASRPTSDRAYEQY
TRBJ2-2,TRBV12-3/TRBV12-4,ASSFIGELF
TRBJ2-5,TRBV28,ASSQSGVRETQY
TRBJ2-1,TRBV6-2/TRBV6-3,ASSYRGRIPDYNEQF
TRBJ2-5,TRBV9,ASSRLLGPRGEETQY
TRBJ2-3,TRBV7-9,ASSLGTASTDTQY
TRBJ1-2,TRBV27,ASSFQGSLGYT
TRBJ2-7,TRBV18,ASSPPLGQGRSGKLYEQY
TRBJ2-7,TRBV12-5,ASGLGTSGSKY
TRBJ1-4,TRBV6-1,ASSGAGARLLF